The source of this T cell receptor (beta chain) is a study of blood T cell repertoires in COVID-19. TCRdb's table, derived via immunoSEQ multiplex PCR, lists solely in-frame clones and lacks some. Of some 67,000 clones in the sample, roughly 90% were seen once. The TCR sequence derives from a woman aged 60-70 years with acute or convalescent COVID-19. Sequencing used peripheral blood.

CDR3 bases: TGCGCCAGCAGGCCGGGACAGCCATTCTACAATGAGCAGTTCTTC. Translated: CASRPGQPFYNEQFF. The J gene is TRBJ2-1, the V gene TRBV10-1; the match to TRBD1 covers 7 bases. Germline V gives CDR1 WNHNN, CDR2 SYGVQD (reference sequence). CDR3 size: 15 residues. The V gene end was trimmed by 6 bases and the J gene end by 3 bases; junction bases not matched to a gene: 8.